Shown below are 14 T cell receptor beta chains from a single sample sequenced in a study of blood T cell repertoires in COVID-19. Measured with immunoSEQ multiplex PCR; TCRdb has only the in-frame clones, and not every one. Here the sample spans about 110,000 clones, around nine tenths being singletons. Sequenced input: peripheral blood. The source is a man in his forties or fifties with acute or convalescent COVID-19.

The chain recombines TRBV5-4 with TRBJ2-1, with D unresolved. This CDR3 comprises 15 residues. Per germline, CDR1 SGHNT and CDR2 YYREEE (reference sequence). V lost 0 bases, J lost 2 bases, and 9 bases lay in between. In DNA form, the CDR3 reads TGTGCCAGCAGCTTGGCCCGGAGTCCCTACAATGAGCAGTTCTTC. Translation: CASSLARSPYNEQFF. The entire variable domain, with the rest obtained from reference TRBV5-4 and TRBJ2-1, is as follows: ETGVTQSPTHLIKTRGQQVTLRCSSQSGHNTVSWYQQALGQGPQFIFQYYREEENGRGNFPPRFSGLQFPNYSSELNVNALELDDSALYLCASSLARSPYNEQFFGPGTRLTVL.

The chain employs TRBV29-1 and TRBJ1-1; TRBD1 agrees at 10 bases. V was clipped by 6 bases and J by 5 bases; unmatched bases: 6. The germline gives CDR1 SQVTM, CDR2 ANQGSEA. The CDR3 extends over 13 amino acids. For the CDR3, the DNA is TGCAGCGTGATGGGACAGGGGAGAACTGAAGCTTTCTTT. This sequence encodes CSVMGQGRTEAFF.

The chain links TRBV11-3 to TRBJ1-1, with D unclear. The CDR3 length is 13 residues. The ends were cut back, 1 base at V and 1 base at J, with 4 bases in the middle. CDR1 and CDR2 from the germline V gene are SGHNT and YENEEA. The CDR3: CASSLARNTEAFF. Written as DNA, the CDR3 is TGTGCCAGCAGCTTAGCGAGGAACACTGAAGCTTTCTTT.

Here the CDR3 reads CASSFRTGGISGNTIYF. The CDR3 DNA reads TGTGCCAGCAGCTTCCGGACAGGGGGCATTTCTGGAAACACCATATATTTT. The chain couples TRBV7-6 to TRBJ1-3; 11 bases align to TRBD1. Germline V lookup: CDR1 SGHVS, CDR2 FNYEAQ. The CDR3 has 17 residues. Trimming at V came to 3 bases and at J to 1 base, leaving 5 bases not matched to a gene.

This clone has more than one count but fewer than ten. The rearrangement uses TRBV19 and TRBJ1-5; no reliable D call. The V gene lost 1 base and the J gene lost 5 bases, with 6 bases spanning the gap. CDR3 length equals 13 residues. Germline V lookup: CDR1 LNHDA, CDR2 SQIVND (reference sequence). Here the CDR3 DNA reads TGTGCCAGTAGTATAGGCCGGGATCAGCCCCAGCATTTT. It codes for CASSIGRDQPQHF.

This clone has more than one count but fewer than ten. The gene calls are TRBV9 and TRBJ1-2; 8 bases align to TRBD1. V lost 2 bases, J lost 5 bases, and 8 bases stayed unmatched. The CDR3 is made up of 15 amino acids. The V gene's germline CDR1 is SGDLS and CDR2 YYNGEE. The CDR3 DNA reads as TGTGCCAGCAGCGTGGGACAGGCGTCGACTTATGGCTACACCTTC. Protein product: CASSVGQASTYGYTF.

To note about this clone: This specimen includes other DNA sequences encoding the same CDR3. The V and J genes are TRBV5-1 and TRBJ2-3, with a tentative D call TRBD2 (5 bases). The CDR3 consists of 14 residues. The ends were cut back, 0 bases at V and 2 bases at J, with 7 bases in the middle. CDR1 and CDR2 from the germline V gene are SGHRS and YFSETQ. CDR3 coding DNA: TGCGCCAGCAGCTTGGCGGGATTCACAGATACGCAGTATTTT. Protein: CASSLAGFTDTQYF. Together with reference TRBV5-1 and TRBJ2-3, the CDR3 gives the full variable domain: KAGVTQTPRYLIKTRGQQVTLSCSPISGHRSVSWYQQTPGQGLQFLFEYFSETQRNKGNFPGRFSGRQFSNSRSEMNVSTLELGDSALYLCASSLAGFTDTQYFGPGTRLTVL.

The chain uses TRBV6-5 and TRBJ2-7; D might be TRBD1 (6 bases). V lost 6 bases to trimming and J lost 3 bases, with 12 bases between them. The germline V gene has CDR1 MNHEY and CDR2 SVGAGI. This CDR3 spans 13 amino acids. CDR3 nucleotides: TGTGCCAGCAGACGGGACAAAAACTACGAGCAGTACTTC. It encodes CASRRDKNYEQYF.

The CDR3: CASSYEGTGTEKLFF. The CDR3 DNA sequence: TGTGCCAGCAGTTACGAAGGGACAGGGACTGAAAAACTGTTTTTT. V and J are TRBV6-6 and TRBJ1-4, with 9 bases matching TRBD1. Germline V gene sequence: CDR1 MNHNY, CDR2 SVGAGI (reference sequence). The V and J ends lost 2 bases and 7 bases, in that order; junction bases with no gene match: 5. The CDR3 runs to 15 residues.

This clone was seen only a few times. V usage is TRBV19 and J usage is TRBJ1-4, with D possibly being TRBD1 (5 bases). The V end lost 4 bases, the J end lost 11 bases, and 11 bases lay between the germline ends. The CDR3 covers 12 residues. Germline CDR1 LNHDA, CDR2 SQIVND (reference sequence). The CDR3, as DNA: TGTGCCAGTAGTAATCGGGGGAGTAAACTGTTTTTT. Translation: CASSNRGSKLFF.

The CDR3 spells CASEGTSGYEQYF. CDR3 in DNA: TGTGCCAGCGAGGGGACTAGCGGCTACGAGCAGTACTTC. The gene calls are TRBV6-5 and TRBJ2-7; 11 bases are shared with TRBD2. This CDR3 has 13 amino acids. Germline V CDR1 and CDR2: MNHEY, SVGAGI. V shed 8 bases and J 3 bases; nucleotides not matched to a gene: 3.

V and J are TRBV5-3 and TRBJ1-3; 10 bases match TRBD1. TRBV5-3 carries the ORF label, with uncertain function. J lost 0 bases, V lost 2 bases, and 8 bases had no gene match. The CDR3 has 18 residues. As DNA, the CDR3 is TGTGCCAGAAGCTTCCGGGACAGGGGCCTTAGCTCTGGAAACACCATATATTTT. Its translation is CARSFRDRGLSSGNTIYF.

This clone was observed a handful of times. The chain has TRBV5-4 and TRBJ2-2, with 8 bases identical to TRBD1. Germline V CDR1 and CDR2: SGHNT, YYREEE (reference sequence). Trimming took 5 bases from V and 0 from J; bases not matched to a gene: 9. The CDR3 contains 17 residues. The DNA for the CDR3 is TGTGCCAGCAGGGCCGGGACAGGAACTACGAACACCGGGGAGCTGTTTTTT. This translates into CASRAGTGTTNTGELFF.

This clone was counted only a few times. This chain joins TRBV30 and TRBJ1-4; 7 bases fit TRBD1. The trim removed 4 bases at V and 8 bases at J, leaving 13 bases unmatched. CDR1 and CDR2 from the germline V gene are GTSNPN and SVGIG (reference sequence). This CDR3 has 15 amino acids. This chain's CDR3 is CAWTLNRGTGEKLFF. The CDR3 coding sequence is TGTGCCTGGACCCTCAACAGGGGAACGGGGGAAAAACTGTTTTTT.